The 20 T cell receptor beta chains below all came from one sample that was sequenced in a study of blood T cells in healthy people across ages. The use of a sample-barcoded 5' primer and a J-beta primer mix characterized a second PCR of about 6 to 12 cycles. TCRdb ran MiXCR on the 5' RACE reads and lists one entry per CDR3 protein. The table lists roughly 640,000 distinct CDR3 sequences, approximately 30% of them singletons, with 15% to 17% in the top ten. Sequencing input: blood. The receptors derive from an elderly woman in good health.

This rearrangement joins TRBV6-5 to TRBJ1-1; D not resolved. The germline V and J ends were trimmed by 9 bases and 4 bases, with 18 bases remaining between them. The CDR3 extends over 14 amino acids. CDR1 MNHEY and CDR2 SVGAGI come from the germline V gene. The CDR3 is CASRPLVRFTEAFF. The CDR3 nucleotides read TGTGCCAGTAGGCCGTTAGTCCGGTTCACTGAAGCTTTCTTT.

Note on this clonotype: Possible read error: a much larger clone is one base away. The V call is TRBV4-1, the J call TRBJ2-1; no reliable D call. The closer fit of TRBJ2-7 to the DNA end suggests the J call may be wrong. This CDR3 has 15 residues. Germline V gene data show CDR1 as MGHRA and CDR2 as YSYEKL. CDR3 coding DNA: TGCGCCAGCAGCCACACGGAGAGCTCCTACAATGAGCAGTACTTC. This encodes CASSHTESSYNEQYF.

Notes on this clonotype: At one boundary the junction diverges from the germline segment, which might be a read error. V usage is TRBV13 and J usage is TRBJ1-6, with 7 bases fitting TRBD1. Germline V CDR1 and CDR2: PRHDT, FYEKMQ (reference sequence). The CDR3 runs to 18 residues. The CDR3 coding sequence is TGTGCCAGCAGCTTAAGGGGGCGTGGGACAACAAGCAATTCGCCCCTCCACTTT. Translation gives CASSLRGRGTTSNSPLHF.

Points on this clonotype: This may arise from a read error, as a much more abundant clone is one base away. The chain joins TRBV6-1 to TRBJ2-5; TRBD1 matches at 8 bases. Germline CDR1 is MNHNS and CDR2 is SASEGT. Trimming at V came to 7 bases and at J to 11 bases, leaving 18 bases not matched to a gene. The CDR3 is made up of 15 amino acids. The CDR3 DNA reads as TGTGCCAGCATTCGACAGGGGCTTCTCTACAATGAGCAGTACTTC. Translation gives CASIRQGLLYNEQYF.

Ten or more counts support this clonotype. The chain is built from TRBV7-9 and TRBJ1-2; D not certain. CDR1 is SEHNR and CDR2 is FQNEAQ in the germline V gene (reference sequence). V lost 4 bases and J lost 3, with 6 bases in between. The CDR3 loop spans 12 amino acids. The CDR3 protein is CASSSFYYGYTF. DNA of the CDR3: TGTGCCAGCAGCTCTTTCTACTATGGCTACACCTTC.

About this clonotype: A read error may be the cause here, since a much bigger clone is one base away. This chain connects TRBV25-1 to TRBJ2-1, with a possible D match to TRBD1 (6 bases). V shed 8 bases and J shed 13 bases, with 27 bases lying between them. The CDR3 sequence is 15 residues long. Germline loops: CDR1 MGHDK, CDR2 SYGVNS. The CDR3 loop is CASASRGMGQETQFF. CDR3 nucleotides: TGTGCCAGCGCCTCCAGGGGAATGGGGCAAGAGACCCAGTTCTTC.

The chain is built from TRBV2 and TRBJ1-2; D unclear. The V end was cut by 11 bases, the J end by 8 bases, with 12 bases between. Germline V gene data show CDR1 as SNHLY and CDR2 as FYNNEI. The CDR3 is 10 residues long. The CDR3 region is CAGPSGGYTF. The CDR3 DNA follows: TGTGCCGGCCCTAGTGGGGGCTACACCTTC.

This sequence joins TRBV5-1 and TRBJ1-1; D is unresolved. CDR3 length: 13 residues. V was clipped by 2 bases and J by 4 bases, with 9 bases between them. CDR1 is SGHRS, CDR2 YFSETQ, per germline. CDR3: CASSFVEGTEAFF. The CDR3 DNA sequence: TGCGCCAGCAGCTTTGTCGAGGGCACTGAAGCTTTCTTT.

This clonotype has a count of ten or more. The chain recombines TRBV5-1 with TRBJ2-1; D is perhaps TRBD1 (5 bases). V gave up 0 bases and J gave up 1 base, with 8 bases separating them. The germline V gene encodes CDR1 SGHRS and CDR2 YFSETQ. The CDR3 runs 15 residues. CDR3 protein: CASSLVAGSYNEQFF. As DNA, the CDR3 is TGCGCCAGCAGCTTGGTAGCAGGGTCCTACAATGAGCAGTTCTTC.

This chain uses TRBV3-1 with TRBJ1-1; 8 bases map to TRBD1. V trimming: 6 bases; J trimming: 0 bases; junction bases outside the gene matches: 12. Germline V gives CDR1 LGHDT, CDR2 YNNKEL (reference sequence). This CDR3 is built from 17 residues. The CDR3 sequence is CASRSRGLWGLNTEAFF. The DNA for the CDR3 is TGTGCCAGCAGGAGCAGGGGGCTCTGGGGTCTGAACACTGAAGCTTTCTTT. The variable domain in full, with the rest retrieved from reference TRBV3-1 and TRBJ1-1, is DTAVSQTPKYLVTQMGNDKSIKCEQNLGHDTMYWYKQDSKKFLKIMFSYNNKELIINETVPNRFSPKSPDKAHLNLHINSLELGDSAVYFCASRSRGLWGLNTEAFFGQGTRLTVV.

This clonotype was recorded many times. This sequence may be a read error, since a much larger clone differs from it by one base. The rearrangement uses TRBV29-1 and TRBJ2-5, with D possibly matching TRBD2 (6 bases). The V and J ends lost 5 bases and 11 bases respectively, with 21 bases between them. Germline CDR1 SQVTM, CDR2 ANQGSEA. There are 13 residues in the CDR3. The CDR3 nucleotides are TGCAGCGTTTGGACTATAGCTGACAATGAGCAGTACTTC. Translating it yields CSVWTIADNEQYF.

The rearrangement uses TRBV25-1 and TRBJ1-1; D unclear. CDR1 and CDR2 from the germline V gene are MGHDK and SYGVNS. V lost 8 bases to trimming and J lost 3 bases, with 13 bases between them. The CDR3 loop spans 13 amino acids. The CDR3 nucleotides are TGTGCCAGCCATGCCCGAGGGTACACTGAAGCTTTCTTT. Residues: CASHARGYTEAFF.

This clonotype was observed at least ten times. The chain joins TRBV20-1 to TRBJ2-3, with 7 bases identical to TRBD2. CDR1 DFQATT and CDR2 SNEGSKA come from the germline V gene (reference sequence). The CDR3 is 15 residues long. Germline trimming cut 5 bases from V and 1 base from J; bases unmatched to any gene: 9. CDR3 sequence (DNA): TGCAGTGCTGGGGAGGGGTTGAGCGGCACAGATACGCAGTATTTT. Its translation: CSAGEGLSGTDTQYF.

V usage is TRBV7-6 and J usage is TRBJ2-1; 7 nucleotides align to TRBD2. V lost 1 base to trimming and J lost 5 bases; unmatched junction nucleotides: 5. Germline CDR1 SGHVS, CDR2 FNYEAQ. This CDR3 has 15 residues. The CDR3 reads CASSLGLGTNNEQFF. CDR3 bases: TGTGCCAGCAGCTTAGGTTTGGGGACTAACAATGAGCAGTTCTTC.

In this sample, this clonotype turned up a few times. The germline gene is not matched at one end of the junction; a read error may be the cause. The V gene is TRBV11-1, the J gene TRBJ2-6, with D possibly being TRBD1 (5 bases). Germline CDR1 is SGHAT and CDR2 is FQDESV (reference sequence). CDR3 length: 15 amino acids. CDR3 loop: CASSLQGSGTNVLTF. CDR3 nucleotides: TGTGCCAGCAGCTTACAGGGCTCTGGGACCAACGTCCTGACTTTC.

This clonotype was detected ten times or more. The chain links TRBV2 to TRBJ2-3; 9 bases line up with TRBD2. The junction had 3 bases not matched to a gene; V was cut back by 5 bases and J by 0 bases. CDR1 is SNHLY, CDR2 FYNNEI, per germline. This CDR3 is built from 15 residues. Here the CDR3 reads CASSSSGASTDTQYF. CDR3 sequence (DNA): TGTGCCAGCAGTTCTAGCGGGGCAAGCACAGATACGCAGTATTTT.

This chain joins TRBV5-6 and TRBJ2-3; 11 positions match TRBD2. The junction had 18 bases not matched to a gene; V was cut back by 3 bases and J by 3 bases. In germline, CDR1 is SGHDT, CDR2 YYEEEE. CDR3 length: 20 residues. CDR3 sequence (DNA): TGTGCCAGCAGCTCATTGGCTCTTAGCGGGGGGGCCTTTGGAACAGATACGCAGTATTTT. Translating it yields CASSSLALSGGAFGTDTQYF.

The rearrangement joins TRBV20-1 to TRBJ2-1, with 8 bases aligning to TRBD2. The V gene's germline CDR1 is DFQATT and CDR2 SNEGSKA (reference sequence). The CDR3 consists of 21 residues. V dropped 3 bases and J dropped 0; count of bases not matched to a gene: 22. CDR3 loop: CSARPPLWREDPESSYNEQFF. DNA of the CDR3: TGCAGTGCTAGGCCCCCCTTATGGCGGGAGGATCCCGAGAGCTCCTACAATGAGCAGTTCTTC.

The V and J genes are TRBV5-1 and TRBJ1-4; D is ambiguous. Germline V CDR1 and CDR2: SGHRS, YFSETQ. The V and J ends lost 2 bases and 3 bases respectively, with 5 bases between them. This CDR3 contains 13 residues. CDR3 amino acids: CASSFGANEKLFF. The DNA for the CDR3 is TGCGCCAGCAGCTTCGGTGCTAATGAAAAACTGTTTTTT.

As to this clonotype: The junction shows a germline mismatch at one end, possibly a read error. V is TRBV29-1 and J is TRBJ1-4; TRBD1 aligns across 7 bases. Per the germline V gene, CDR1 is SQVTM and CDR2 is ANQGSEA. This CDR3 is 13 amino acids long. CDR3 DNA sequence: TGCAGCGCCCGACAGGGAACGTCAGAAAAACGGTTTTTT. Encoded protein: CSARQGTSEKRFF.